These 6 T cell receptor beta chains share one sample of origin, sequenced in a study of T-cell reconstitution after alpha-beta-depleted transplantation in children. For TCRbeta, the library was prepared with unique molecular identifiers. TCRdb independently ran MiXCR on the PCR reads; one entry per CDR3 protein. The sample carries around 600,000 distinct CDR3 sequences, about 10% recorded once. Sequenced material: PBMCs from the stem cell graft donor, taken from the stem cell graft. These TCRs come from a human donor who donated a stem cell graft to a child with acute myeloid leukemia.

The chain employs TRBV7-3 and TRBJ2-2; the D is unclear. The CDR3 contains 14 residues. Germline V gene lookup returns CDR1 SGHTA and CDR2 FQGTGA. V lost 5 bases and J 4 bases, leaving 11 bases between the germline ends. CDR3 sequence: CASSKDPRTGELFF. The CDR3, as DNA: TGTGCCAGCAGCAAGGACCCGCGCACCGGGGAGCTGTTTTTT. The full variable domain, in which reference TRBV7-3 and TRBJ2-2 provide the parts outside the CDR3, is GAGVSQTPSNKVTEKGKYVELRCDPISGHTALYWYRQSLGQGPEFLIYFQGTGAADDSGLPNDRFFAVRPEGSVSTLKIQRTERGDSAVYLCASSKDPRTGELFFGEGSRLTVL.

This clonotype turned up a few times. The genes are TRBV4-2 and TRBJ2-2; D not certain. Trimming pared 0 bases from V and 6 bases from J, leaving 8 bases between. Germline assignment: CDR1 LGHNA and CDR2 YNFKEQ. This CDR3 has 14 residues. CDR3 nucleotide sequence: TGTGCCAGCAGCCAAGATCAGGTAGCCGGGGAGCTGTTTTTT. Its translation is CASSQDQVAGELFF.

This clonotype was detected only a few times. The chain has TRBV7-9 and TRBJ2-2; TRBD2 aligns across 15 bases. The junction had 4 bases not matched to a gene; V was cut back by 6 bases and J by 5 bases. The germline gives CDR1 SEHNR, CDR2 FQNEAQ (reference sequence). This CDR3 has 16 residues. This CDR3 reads CASRRGLAGGTGELFF. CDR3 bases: TGTGCCAGCAGACGCGGACTAGCGGGAGGGACCGGGGAGCTGTTTTTT.

The CDR3: CSATITGEQYF. The CDR3 DNA reads TGCAGTGCTACCATCACGGGCGAGCAGTACTTC. The chain recombines TRBV20-1 with TRBJ2-7; D is unresolved. The CDR3 totals 11 residues. CDR1 is DFQATT, CDR2 SNEGSKA, per germline (reference sequence). V gave up 4 bases and J gave up 6 bases, with 10 bases separating them.

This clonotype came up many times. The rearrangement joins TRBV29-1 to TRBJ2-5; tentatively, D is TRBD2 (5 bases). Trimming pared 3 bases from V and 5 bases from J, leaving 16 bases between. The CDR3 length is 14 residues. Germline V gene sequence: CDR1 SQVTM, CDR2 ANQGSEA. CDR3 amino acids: CSVELAQIRETQYF. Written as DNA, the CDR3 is TGCAGCGTTGAGCTAGCCCAGATACGGGAGACCCAGTACTTC.

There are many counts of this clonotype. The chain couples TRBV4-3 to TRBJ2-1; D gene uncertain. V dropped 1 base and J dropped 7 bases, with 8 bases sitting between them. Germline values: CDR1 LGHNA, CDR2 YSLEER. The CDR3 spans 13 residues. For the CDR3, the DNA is TGCGCCAGCAGCCAAGCCAAGTGGAATGAGCAGTTCTTC. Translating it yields CASSQAKWNEQFF.